The 10 T cell receptor beta chains below come from one sample, sequenced in a study of cytomegalovirus exposure and HLA in healthy donors. Use of 60 Vbeta and 13 Jbeta primers characterized the PCR. Here immunoSEQ multiplex PCR was the method, and the copy in TCRdb shows in-frame clones only, minus some. The sample carries about 180,000 clones, 75% to 85% recorded once. Input material: PBMCs. Receptor source: a woman under 30 in good health and CMV-seropositive.

In DNA form, the CDR3 reads TGTGCCAGCAGCCCGACAGACTATGGCTACACCTTC. Its translation: CASSPTDYGYTF. The chain combines TRBV6-1 with TRBJ1-2; weak D call: TRBD1 (5 bases). The CDR3 contains 12 residues. From germline, CDR1 is MNHNS and CDR2 SASEGT. With 6 bases removed from V and 3 bases from J, the gap between germline ends came to 8 bases.

J is TRBJ2-4 and V is TRBV6-5; tentative D call: TRBD1 (7 bases). Looked up from germline, CDR1 is MNHEY and CDR2 is SVGAGI. V lost 7 bases and J 12 bases, leaving 25 bases between the germline ends. There are 15 residues in the CDR3. The CDR3, as DNA: TGTGCCAGCACTTTAACGCGGGACAGCGTTAGCAGTCAGTACTTC. It translates to CASTLTRDSVSSQYF.

This chain joins TRBV5-1 and TRBJ1-3, with D tentatively TRBD1 (6 bases). This CDR3 region has 18 residues. The V gene's germline CDR1 is SGHRS and CDR2 YFSETQ. Trimming stripped 2 bases from V and 4 bases from J, with 22 bases between. For the CDR3, the DNA is TGCGCCAGCAGCTTAGAGTGGGGACCAGGGGAATCGGGAAACACCATATATTTT. Protein product: CASSLEWGPGESGNTIYF.

This clone occurred a few times. The V and J genes are TRBV5-1 and TRBJ2-1, with 9 bases matching TRBD2. J lost 0 bases, V lost 1 base, and 2 bases had no gene match. Looked up from germline, CDR1 is SGHRS and CDR2 is YFSETQ. The CDR3 spans 16 residues. CDR3 protein: CASSLLAGSSYNEQFF. DNA of the CDR3: TGCGCCAGCAGCTTGCTAGCGGGGAGCTCCTACAATGAGCAGTTCTTC.

The CDR3: CSVEPGQSADEQFF. CDR3 in DNA: TGCAGCGTTGAACCGGGACAGTCCGCGGATGAGCAGTTCTTC. V and J are TRBV29-1 and TRBJ2-1; 7 nucleotides line up with TRBD1. Germline V lookup: CDR1 SQVTM, CDR2 ANQGSEA. Trimming at V came to 2 bases and at J to 8 bases, leaving 9 bases not matched to a gene. The CDR3 has 14 residues.

This chain connects TRBV9 to TRBJ2-5, with 11 bases lining up with TRBD1. CDR3 size: 15 residues. Trimming at V came to 3 bases and at J to 2 bases, leaving 3 bases not matched to a gene. In germline, CDR1 is SGDLS, CDR2 YYNGEE. The CDR3 region has the DNA TGTGCCAGCAGCGCCGGGACAGGGGGGCAAGAGACCCAGTACTTC. This codes for CASSAGTGGQETQYF. Full variable domain (rest looked up from reference TRBV9 and TRBJ2-5): DSGVTQTPKHLITATGQRVTLRCSPRSGDLSVYWYQQSLDQGLQFLIQYYNGEERAKGNILERFSAQQFPDLHSELNLSSLELGDSALYFCASSAGTGGQETQYFGPGTRLLVL.

This chain links TRBV19 with TRBJ2-2; TRBD2 might be the D (5 bases). The V gene lost 5 bases and the J gene lost 8 bases, with 21 bases spanning the gap. This CDR3 is built from 16 residues. Germline V gene lookup returns CDR1 LNHDA and CDR2 SQIVND (reference sequence). CDR3 sequence (DNA): TGTGCCAGTAGTGCCCTAAGCGGCTATCCACATGGGGAGCTGTTTTTT. Encoded protein: CASSALSGYPHGELFF.

The V call is TRBV10-3, the J call TRBJ1-2, with D possibly TRBD1 on 5 matching bases. The CDR3 covers 14 residues. Trimming pared 6 bases from V and 7 bases from J, leaving 18 bases between. Germline CDR1 ENHRY, CDR2 SYGVKD. CDR3 region: CAISGDSGRGGYTF. CDR3 DNA: TGTGCCATCAGCGGGGACTCAGGGAGGGGTGGCTACACCTTC.

This clone was observed once. V gene TRBV9 combines with J gene TRBJ2-7, with TRBD1 matching over 9 bases. The junction had 6 bases not matched to a gene; V was cut back by 0 bases and J by 5 bases. CDR1 is SGDLS and CDR2 is YYNGEE in the germline V gene. The CDR3 contains 15 residues. The CDR3 protein is CASSVGGTGGDEQYF. The CDR3 region has the DNA TGTGCCAGCAGCGTAGGTGGAACAGGGGGCGACGAGCAGTACTTC.

V gene TRBV7-9 combines with J gene TRBJ1-1, with D possibly being TRBD1 (5 bases). Trimming pared 1 base from V and 2 bases from J, leaving 11 bases between. Germline CDR1 reads SEHNR; CDR2 reads FQNEAQ (reference sequence). CDR3 length equals 15 residues. This CDR3 reads CASSLVIQGNTEAFF. The DNA of the CDR3 is TGTGCCAGCAGCTTAGTCATTCAGGGTAACACTGAAGCTTTCTTT.